Listed below are T cell receptor beta chains from one sample, sequenced in a study of control samples from healthy donors and cancer patients. Here immunoSEQ multiplex PCR was the method, and the copy in TCRdb shows in-frame clones only, minus some. The sample consists of around 75,000 clones, approximately 92% of them appearing once. Specimen: blood. All receptors derive from a woman aged 60-75 years in good health. CDR3s include the opening cysteine and the closing phenylalanine or tryptophan. The order of the fields is V gene, D gene, J gene, clone size, CDR3 DNA, CDR3 protein. D genes are given only for firm matches. Clone size is given for some rows only: seen once, a few or many times, or a class if the clone is expanded.

v_gene: TRBV9
d_gene: TRBD1
j_gene: TRBJ2-2
abundance: -
CDR3nt: TGTGCCAGCAGCGCTCACAGGGGAAGAGACACCGGGGAGCTGTTTTTT
CDR3aa: CASSAHRGRDTGELFF

v_gene: TRBV6-5
d_gene: -
j_gene: TRBJ1-4
abundance: -
CDR3nt: TGTGCCAGCATGCCAAGGGCAACTAATGAAAAACTGTTTTTT
CDR3aa: CASMPRATNEKLFF

v_gene: TRBV12-2
d_gene: -
j_gene: TRBJ2-7
abundance: once
CDR3nt: TGTGCAAGTCGCTTAGCTTCCGGACAGGGGAGCGACGAGCAGTACTTC
CDR3aa: CASRLASGQGSDEQYF

v_gene: TRBV28
d_gene: TRBD2
j_gene: TRBJ2-1
abundance: -
CDR3nt: TGTGCCACCCGTTTTAGCGGGCTGTACAATGAGCAGTTCTTC
CDR3aa: CATRFSGLYNEQFF

v_gene: TRBV6-2/TRBV6-3
d_gene: TRBD1
j_gene: TRBJ2-7
abundance: -
CDR3nt: TGTGCCAGCAGTACGGGACAGGGGGTTTCCTACGAGCAGTACTTC
CDR3aa: CASSTGQGVSYEQYF

v_gene: TRBV10-2
d_gene: -
j_gene: TRBJ2-5
abundance: -
CDR3nt: TGCGCCAGCAGTGACCGGGACACCGGACCGTACCAAGAGACCCAGTACTTC
CDR3aa: CASSDRDTGPYQETQYF

v_gene: TRBV7-9
d_gene: -
j_gene: TRBJ2-5
abundance: few
CDR3nt: TGTGCCAGCAGCTCCGGAATTTATGGGGAGACCCAGTACTTC
CDR3aa: CASSSGIYGETQYF

v_gene: TRBV9
d_gene: TRBD1
j_gene: TRBJ1-1
abundance: few
CDR3nt: TGTGCCAGCAGCGTAGGGACAGGGGGCACTGAAGCTTTCTTT
CDR3aa: CASSVGTGGTEAFF

v_gene: TRBV20-1
d_gene: TRBD2
j_gene: TRBJ2-2
abundance: -
CDR3nt: TGCAGTGCTAGTAAACTGAGCGGGAGGGTCCCCGGGGAGCTGTTTTTT
CDR3aa: CSASKLSGRVPGELFF

v_gene: TRBV5-4
d_gene: -
j_gene: TRBJ2-3
abundance: -
CDR3nt: TGTGCCAGCAGCCCAAGGACTACATCAGATACGCAGTATTTT
CDR3aa: CASSPRTTSDTQYF

v_gene: TRBV30
d_gene: -
j_gene: TRBJ1-2
abundance: -
CDR3nt: TGTGCCTGGAGTGTGGAGGGGGGTTCGGGGGGCTACACCTTC
CDR3aa: CAWSVEGGSGGYTF

v_gene: TRBV4-3
d_gene: TRBD1
j_gene: TRBJ2-5
abundance: -
CDR3nt: TGCGCCAGCAGCCAAACGCCAGGGGGCCGGGAGACCCAGTACTTC
CDR3aa: CASSQTPGGRETQYF

v_gene: TRBV7-8
d_gene: -
j_gene: TRBJ1-5
abundance: -
CDR3nt: TGTGCCAGCAGCCCTAAAGGGGGGTGGGTGTTACATCAGCCCCAGCATTTT
CDR3aa: CASSPKGGWVLHQPQHF

v_gene: TRBV28
d_gene: -
j_gene: TRBJ2-5
abundance: -
CDR3nt: TGTGCCAGCAGTCCTACGGGAGCTCGGCCCCAGTACTTC
CDR3aa: CASSPTGARPQYF

v_gene: TRBV14
d_gene: TRBD1
j_gene: TRBJ1-1
abundance: -
CDR3nt: TGTGCCAGCAGCCTCGCCTGGGACAGACACACTGAAGCTTTCTTT
CDR3aa: CASSLAWDRHTEAFF

v_gene: TRBV27
d_gene: -
j_gene: TRBJ2-3
abundance: -
CDR3nt: TGTGCCAGCAGCCAGAGAGCTAGCGGCACAGATACGCAGTATTTT
CDR3aa: CASSQRASGTDTQYF

v_gene: TRBV6-5
d_gene: -
j_gene: TRBJ1-3
abundance: -
CDR3nt: TGTGCCAGCAGGAGGACAGAGCGGGATCCCATATATTTT
CDR3aa: CASRRTERDPIYF

v_gene: TRBV19
d_gene: TRBD2
j_gene: TRBJ2-1
abundance: -
CDR3nt: TGTGCCAGTAGTATCGGGAGCGGGAGTGTCAATGAGCAGTTCTTC
CDR3aa: CASSIGSGSVNEQFF

v_gene: TRBV6-5
d_gene: TRBD2
j_gene: TRBJ2-7
abundance: -
CDR3nt: TGTGCCACCACCGGGACTAGCGGCTACGAGCAGTACTTC
CDR3aa: CATTGTSGYEQYF

v_gene: TRBV9
d_gene: -
j_gene: TRBJ1-1
abundance: -
CDR3nt: TGTGCCAGCAGCGGTCACAGGGCCCCGAGGGACACTGAAGCTTTCTTT
CDR3aa: CASSGHRAPRDTEAFF

v_gene: TRBV30
d_gene: -
j_gene: TRBJ1-1
abundance: -
CDR3nt: TGTGCCTGGAGTTCCGGGTCCGGGACCCTTTTTGCTTTCTTT
CDR3aa: CAWSSGSGTLFAFF

v_gene: TRBV5-5
d_gene: -
j_gene: TRBJ2-7
abundance: -
CDR3nt: TGTGCCAGCAGCTTGGTGCGGTCGAAACAGCAGTACTTC
CDR3aa: CASSLVRSKQQYF

v_gene: TRBV30
d_gene: TRBD1
j_gene: TRBJ2-7
abundance: once
CDR3nt: TGTGCCTGGAGTAAGACAGGGGCGGGCTCCTACGAGCAGTACTTC
CDR3aa: CAWSKTGAGSYEQYF

v_gene: TRBV14
d_gene: -
j_gene: TRBJ2-1
abundance: -
CDR3nt: TGTGCCAGCAGCCAAGATCGCGGAGCCTACAATGAGCAGTTCTTC
CDR3aa: CASSQDRGAYNEQFF

v_gene: TRBV18
d_gene: -
j_gene: TRBJ2-1
abundance: once
CDR3nt: TGTGCCAGCTCACCACCAAACCGACATCTTTACAATGAGCAGTTCTTC
CDR3aa: CASSPPNRHLYNEQFF